Reported below is one T cell receptor beta chain. The sample originates from a study of blood T cell repertoires in COVID-19. Libraries were prepared by immunoSEQ multiplex PCR; TCRdb keeps only in-frame clonotypes and omits some of them. The table has 200,000 to 300,000 clones, nearly 85% seen once. With 5 bases clipped from V and 2 bases from J, the junction kept 12 bases outside the gene matches. The CDR3 spans 17 residues. Per the germline V gene, CDR1 is LNHNV and CDR2 is YYDKDF (reference sequence). This receptor was obtained from a human donor in a cohort sampled during active COVID-19. Material for sequencing was peripheral blood. V and J are TRBV15 and TRBJ2-4; TRBD2 agrees at 7 bases. CDR3 region: CATSLDGASGTKNIQYF. The CDR3, as DNA: TGTGCCACCAGCCTCGACGGGGCTAGCGGAACCAAAAACATTCAGTACTTC.